The clone carrying this T cell receptor (beta chain) was seen repeatedly, ten times or more. The TCR library protocol attached unique molecular identifiers to the individual cDNA molecules. MiXCR, run by TCRdb on the 5' RACE reads, gives a single entry per CDR3 protein. Of approximately 56,000 distinct CDR3 sequences listed, around 8.4% were seen once; the top ten hold around 4%. The sample originates from a study of early T cells in non-severe SARS-CoV-2 infection. Study in general: Bulk RNA isolated from unsorted whole blood underwent sequencing; chains were not paired.

Germline V gives CDR1 SGHAT, CDR2 FQNNGV. V dropped 1 base and J dropped 4; count of bases not matched to a gene: 10. There are 17 residues in the CDR3. This TCR derives from an adult who was a healthcare worker with PCR-confirmed SARS-CoV-2 infection or an uninfected control (not recorded which). Material: whole blood. The chain carries TRBV11-2 and TRBJ2-1; 7 bases match TRBD2. The CDR3 bases are TGTGCCAGCAGCTTAGTACGCCGGCAGGGAGGGTACAATGAGCAGTTCTTC. It translates to CASSLVRRQGGYNEQFF.